These 32 T cell receptor beta chains originate from one sample sequenced in a study of blood T cell repertoires in COVID-19. The protocol was immunoSEQ multiplex PCR, while the TCRdb copy is restricted to in-frame clones and leaves out a portion. This table holds hundreds of thousands of clones, about 85% found once. The sequenced sample consisted of PBMCs or T cells enriched from blood (not recorded which). These receptors came from an older woman who had recovered from COVID-19.

This clone was recorded only once. This chain uses TRBV4-2 with TRBJ1-5; a weak D match, TRBD1 (6 bases). The CDR3 totals 15 residues. Germline CDR1 and CDR2: LGHNA and YNFKEQ. V shed 3 bases and J shed 2 bases, with 11 bases lying between them. The CDR3 DNA follows: TGTGCCAGCAGCCAGGTACAGGGCGGCAATCAGCCCCAGCATTTT. Its translation: CASSQVQGGNQPQHF.

Remarks on this clone: Other DNA sequences of this sample code for an identical CDR3. The V gene is TRBV12-5, the J gene TRBJ2-5; weak D call: TRBD2 (6 bases). Germline V gene lookup returns CDR1 LGHNT and CDR2 FRNRAP. This CDR3 has 13 amino acids. Deletions cut 4 bases from V and 2 bases from J, with 8 bases between. The CDR3 sequence: CASGSSGQETQYF. The CDR3 nucleotides are TGTGCTAGTGGTTCCAGCGGGCAAGAGACCCAGTACTTC.

The chain recombines TRBV30 with TRBJ2-3; weak D call: TRBD1 (6 bases). V lost 3 bases, J lost 8 bases, and 9 bases lay in between. The CDR3 runs 11 residues. Germline V gives CDR1 GTSNPN, CDR2 SVGIG (reference sequence). The CDR3 here is CAWRQGVTQYF. As DNA, the CDR3 is TGTGCCTGGAGACAGGGTGTTACGCAGTATTTT.

The CDR3 nucleotides are TGTGCCAGCAGTGACGCGGACTACGAGCAGTACTTC. This gives the protein CASSDADYEQYF. The rearrangement links TRBV6-1 to TRBJ2-7; D unclear. This CDR3 contains 12 residues. The germline V gene encodes CDR1 MNHNS and CDR2 SASEGT. V gave up 3 bases and J gave up 3 bases, with 6 bases separating them.

The V and J genes are TRBV30 and TRBJ1-6; TRBD1 matches at 7 bases. The CDR3 is 13 residues long. Germline lookup yields CDR1 GTSNPN and CDR2 SVGIG (reference sequence). J gave up 10 bases and V 4 bases, and 7 bases lay outside the gene matches. This chain's CDR3 is CAWTGQVDSPLHF. DNA for the CDR3: TGTGCCTGGACTGGACAGGTGGACTCACCCCTCCACTTT.

The chain links TRBV7-7 to TRBJ2-5, with D maybe TRBD1 (6 bases). Trimming took 6 bases from V and 2 from J, leaving 16 bases between them. This CDR3 is 15 amino acids long. Germline V lookup: CDR1 SSHAT, CDR2 FNYEAQ (reference sequence). This chain's CDR3 is CASSLIRDIQETQYF. The CDR3 region has the DNA TGTGCCAGCAGTCTCATCCGGGACATTCAAGAGACCCAGTACTTC.

V and J are TRBV19 and TRBJ2-3; TRBD2 matches 7 bases. V gave up 3 bases and J gave up 5 bases; unmatched junction bases: 5. This CDR3 is 14 amino acids long. Germline lookup yields CDR1 LNHDA and CDR2 SQIVND (reference sequence). The CDR3 loop is CASSIPGEGDTQYF. In DNA, the CDR3 is TGTGCCAGTAGTATCCCCGGGGAGGGAGATACGCAGTATTTT.

The chain employs TRBV18 and TRBJ2-1; D is ambiguous. Germline V gene lookup returns CDR1 KGHSH and CDR2 LQKENI. V lost 0 bases, J lost 7 bases, and 7 bases lay in between. This CDR3 has 13 amino acids. Here the CDR3 reads CASSPPDINEQFF. The CDR3 DNA reads TGTGCCAGCTCACCACCCGACATTAATGAGCAGTTCTTC.

The J gene is TRBJ1-6, the V gene TRBV10-3; D gene unclear. Germline V gene sequence: CDR1 ENHRY, CDR2 SYGVKD. The CDR3 totals 14 residues. V was cut by 6 bases and J by 1 base, with 7 bases left in between. The CDR3 DNA reads as TGTGCCATCAGCCCGAGTTCCTATAATTCACCCCTCCACTTT. It is translated as CAISPSSYNSPLHF.

This chain joins TRBV4-1 and TRBJ1-1; D possibly corresponds to TRBD1 (5 bases). This CDR3 spans 14 amino acids. V dropped 1 base and J dropped 5 bases, with 11 bases sitting between them. Germline-derived CDR1 and CDR2 are MGHRA and YSYEKL. The CDR3 is CASSQVPGRTEAFF. The CDR3 region has the DNA TGCGCCAGCAGCCAAGTACCAGGGCGGACTGAAGCTTTCTTT.

The chain uses TRBV9 and TRBJ1-4, with 7 bases fitting TRBD1. Germline V gene data show CDR1 as SGDLS and CDR2 as YYNGEE. The V segment lost 2 bases and the J segment 5 bases; nucleotides outside the gene matches: 6. There are 15 residues in the CDR3. CDR3 DNA: TGTGCCAGCAGCGTCCTAGACAGGGCGAATGAAAAACTGTTTTTT. Translated, it gives CASSVLDRANEKLFF. Together with reference TRBV9 and TRBJ1-4, the CDR3 gives the full variable domain: DSGVTQTPKHLITATGQRVTLRCSPRSGDLSVYWYQQSLDQGLQFLIQYYNGEERAKGNILERFSAQQFPDLHSELNLSSLELGDSALYFCASSVLDRANEKLFFGSGTQLSVL.

The rearrangement uses TRBV24-1 and TRBJ2-5; 7 bases are a match to TRBD1. The length of the CDR3 is 15 residues. V gave up 9 bases and J gave up 1 base; unmatched junction bases: 10. CDR1 and CDR2 from the germline V gene are KGHDR and SFDVKD. CDR3 loop: CATLRQGPFQETQYF. The CDR3, as DNA: TGTGCCACCTTACGACAGGGACCGTTCCAAGAGACCCAGTACTTC.

This clone was seen a single time. CDR3 sequence: CASSLGQSRRTEAFF. The DNA for the CDR3 is TGTGCCAGCAGTCTCGGACAGAGCCGGAGAACTGAAGCTTTCTTT. This chain links TRBV6-5 with TRBJ1-1; D might be TRBD1 (6 bases). The CDR3 spans 15 residues. V was shortened by 5 bases and J by 5 bases, with 18 bases between the two germline ends. Germline-derived CDR1 and CDR2 are MNHEY and SVGAGI.

The chain couples TRBV5-1 to TRBJ1-2, with 8 nucleotides matching TRBD1. Germline CDR1 is SGHRS and CDR2 is YFSETQ. The CDR3 totals 20 residues. The V and J ends lost 0 bases and 0 bases, in that order; junction bases with no gene match: 16. CDR3 sequence reads: CASSLGQGLNWLNSNYGYTF. CDR3 in DNA: TGCGCCAGCAGCTTGGGACAGGGGCTCAATTGGCTAAATTCTAACTATGGCTACACCTTC.

The V and J genes are TRBV25-1 and TRBJ2-7; tentative D call: TRBD2 (5 bases). Germline loops: CDR1 MGHDK, CDR2 SYGVNS. Trimming took 10 bases from V and 4 from J, leaving 23 bases between them. CDR3 length: 15 residues. The CDR3 region is CATPPTGPRGYEQYV. In DNA form, the CDR3 reads TGTGCCACCCCCCCCACCGGGCCCCGCGGGTACGAGCAGTACGTC.

The gene calls are TRBV30 and TRBJ2-5, with D maybe TRBD2 (6 bases). There are 15 residues in the CDR3. Germline CDR1 GTSNPN, CDR2 SVGIG (reference sequence). V dropped 0 bases and J dropped 1 base, with 12 bases sitting between them. DNA for the CDR3: TGTGCCTGGAGTGTACGTCGGGGGACCCAAGAGACCCAGTACTTC. Protein: CAWSVRRGTQETQYF.

CDR3 region: CASSPELNTEAFF. The CDR3 DNA sequence: TGTGCCAGCAGCCCGGAGTTGAACACTGAAGCTTTCTTT. V gene TRBV11-3 combines with J gene TRBJ1-1; D unclear. Trimming stripped 5 bases from V and 0 bases from J, with 7 bases between. Germline V gene sequence: CDR1 SGHNT, CDR2 YENEEA. CDR3 length equals 13 residues.

The chain links TRBV5-1 to TRBJ2-4; 9 bases match TRBD1. Germline trimming cut 10 bases from V and 2 bases from J; bases unmatched to any gene: 4. Looked up from germline, CDR1 is SGHRS and CDR2 is YFSETQ. The CDR3 runs to 13 residues. Written as DNA, the CDR3 is TGCGCCGGACAGGGGACCCCCAAAAACATTCAGTACTTC. Amino acid sequence: CAGQGTPKNIQYF.

The gene calls are TRBV5-1 and TRBJ2-5; 11 bases agree with TRBD1. CDR3 length: 15 residues. Losses at the gene ends were 4 bases for V and 5 bases for J; bases not matched to a gene: 7. The germline gives CDR1 SGHRS, CDR2 YFSETQ. The CDR3 DNA follows: TGCGCCAGCAGCCAAGGACAGGGGGCTGTGGAGACCCAGTACTTC. Its translation: CASSQGQGAVETQYF.

The chain carries TRBV2 and TRBJ2-4, with D possibly being TRBD2 (5 bases). V lost 0 bases and J lost 2, with 8 bases in between. This CDR3 has 15 residues. CDR1 is SNHLY, CDR2 FYNNEI, per germline. The CDR3 nucleotides read TGTGCCAGCAGTGAAGCGCACGGGACCAAAAACATTCAGTACTTC. This sequence encodes CASSEAHGTKNIQYF.

The rearrangement uses TRBV10-3 and TRBJ1-1; D is unclear. From germline, CDR1 is ENHRY and CDR2 SYGVKD. The CDR3 runs to 12 residues. V lost 4 bases to trimming and J lost 2 bases, with 5 bases between them. The DNA of the CDR3 is TGTGCCATCAGTGGTCTTAACACTGAAGCTTTCTTT. It specifies CAISGLNTEAFF.

This rearrangement joins TRBV14 to TRBJ1-5; D gene ambiguous. Germline CDR1 reads SGHDN; CDR2 reads FVKESK. V was cut by 0 bases and J by 7 bases, with 7 bases left in between. The CDR3 is 13 residues long. CDR3 loop: CASSQDLRQPQHF. The CDR3 nucleotides read TGTGCCAGCAGCCAAGATCTGAGGCAGCCCCAGCATTTT.

This sequence joins TRBV28 and TRBJ1-2; D is unresolved. CDR3 length: 13 amino acids. CDR1 is MDHEN and CDR2 is SYDVKM in the germline V gene. V lost 2 bases and J lost 5, with 9 bases in between. The CDR3 DNA follows: TGTGCCAGCAGTTTAATCGGAGAGTATGGCTACACCTTC. Encoded protein: CASSLIGEYGYTF.

The CDR3 protein is CASSLGGQGGSRELFF. DNA of the CDR3: TGTGCCAGCAGCTTAGGCGGACAGGGAGGGAGCCGGGAGCTGTTTTTT. This chain uses TRBV13 with TRBJ2-2; D may be TRBD1 (8 bases). This CDR3 spans 16 amino acids. V gave up 0 bases and J gave up 9 bases, with 17 bases separating them. Germline V gives CDR1 PRHDT, CDR2 FYEKMQ (reference sequence).

The chain is built from TRBV3-1 (or the pseudogene TRBV3-2) and TRBJ2-1, with 11 bases aligning to TRBD2. This CDR3 is built from 18 residues. The V gene end was trimmed by 5 bases and the J gene end by 8 bases; junction bases not matched to a gene: 17. The V gene's germline CDR1 is LGHDT and CDR2 YNNKEL (reference sequence). DNA of the CDR3: TGTGCCAGCAGCTCGACTAGCGGGGTTCGCGGTTTTAGGTATGAGCAGTTCTTC. Amino acid sequence: CASSSTSGVRGFRYEQFF.

This clone was observed many times. V gene TRBV3-1 (or the pseudogene TRBV3-2) combines with J gene TRBJ1-3, with a tentative D call TRBD1 (6 bases). Germline V CDR1 and CDR2: LGHDT, YNNKEL (reference sequence). V was clipped by 1 base and J by 5 bases, with 15 bases between them. CDR3 length: 16 amino acids. Here the CDR3 DNA reads TGTGCCAGCAGCCAAGCGTTCACAGGGATGCGAAACACCATATATTTT. The encoded protein is CASSQAFTGMRNTIYF.

This sequence joins TRBV30 and TRBJ1-3; 9 nucleotides align to TRBD1. The CDR3 consists of 14 residues. J gave up 2 bases and V 5 bases, and 4 bases lay outside the gene matches. The V gene's germline CDR1 is GTSNPN and CDR2 SVGIG (reference sequence). CDR3 sequence (DNA): TGTGCCTGGTCCCGGACAGGGGCTGGAAACACCATATATTTT. Encoded protein: CAWSRTGAGNTIYF.

This chain joins TRBV2 and TRBJ1-1, with D uncertain. V was shortened by 2 bases and J by 1 base, with 5 bases between the two germline ends. Germline V lookup: CDR1 SNHLY, CDR2 FYNNEI. The CDR3 length is 13 residues. CDR3 region: CASSENGNTEAFF. CDR3 coding DNA: TGTGCCAGCAGTGAAAACGGGAACACTGAAGCTTTCTTT.

A few counts support this clone. The J gene is TRBJ1-5, the V gene TRBV3-1 (or the pseudogene TRBV3-2); 9 bases match TRBD1. This CDR3 spans 16 amino acids. With V trimmed by 1 base and J by 3 bases, 4 bases remained unmatched. Germline loops: CDR1 LGHDT, CDR2 YNNKEL (reference sequence). CDR3 in DNA: TGTGCCAGCAGCCAAGGGGGACAGGGCTTCAATCAGCCCCAGCATTTT. Residues: CASSQGGQGFNQPQHF.

J is TRBJ2-3 and V is TRBV24-1; 8 bases fit TRBD1. This CDR3 has 16 residues. The germline V gene encodes CDR1 KGHDR and CDR2 SFDVKD. V lost 3 bases to trimming and J lost 1 base; unmatched junction nucleotides: 5. The CDR3 DNA follows: TGTGCCACCAGTGATCTGACAGGGGCTGGCACAGATACGCAGTATTTT. Translating it yields CATSDLTGAGTDTQYF.

This clone was detected once. This chain uses TRBV27 with TRBJ1-5, with D perhaps TRBD1 (5 bases). Trimming left V 4 bases short and J 6 bases short, with 13 bases between. The CDR3 consists of 14 residues. Germline CDR1 reads MNHEY; CDR2 reads SMNVEV (reference sequence). The CDR3 DNA reads as TGTGCCAGCAGTTCCCAGGGTATCGGTCAGCCCCAGCATTTT. Translation: CASSSQGIGQPQHF.

The rearrangement joins TRBV5-1 to TRBJ2-7; TRBD1 aligns across 7 bases. V shed 0 bases and J 3 bases; nucleotides not matched to a gene: 6. Germline V gives CDR1 SGHRS, CDR2 YFSETQ. CDR3 length: 15 residues. The CDR3 region has the DNA TGCGCCAGCAGCTTGGGACAGGGTGGGGGCTACGAGCAGTACTTC. This encodes CASSLGQGGGYEQYF.